A single sample is the source of the 18 T cell receptor beta chains below, sequenced in a study of identical twins. MiXCR, applied by TCRdb to the 5' RACE reads, yields one record per CDR3 protein. The sample records 600,000 to 800,000 distinct CDR3 sequences, approximately 21% being singletons. The same sample was also used in a study of T cells expressing NK-cell markers.

The specimen was PBMCs. The receptors were gathered from a woman aged 18-29 years in good health.

The rearrangement joins TRBV30 to TRBJ2-3; D is perhaps TRBD2 (5 bases). The CDR3 has 13 amino acids. The germline V gene has CDR1 GTSNPN and CDR2 SVGIG (reference sequence). Deletions cut 1 base from V and 3 bases from J, with 8 bases between. The DNA for the CDR3 is TGTGCCTGGAGTGGAGGGAGTACAGATACGCAGTATTTT. Amino acids: CAWSGGSTDTQYF. The variable domain in full, with the rest retrieved from reference TRBV30 and TRBJ2-3, is SQTIHQWPATLVQPVGSPLSLECTVEGTSNPNLYWYRQAAGRGLQLLFYSVGIGQISSEVPQNLSASRPQDRQFILSSKKLLLSDSGFYLCAWSGGSTDTQYFGPGTRLTVL.

There are a few counts of this clonotype. The V and J genes are TRBV12-3 or TRBV12-4 and TRBJ1-1; weak D call: TRBD1 (5 bases). V lost 3 bases, J lost 13 bases, and 21 bases lay in between. The CDR3 spans 14 residues. CDR3 protein: CASSFGRGGLISFF. CDR3 DNA: TGTGCCAGCAGTTTCGGAAGGGGAGGCCTGATCAGTTTCTTT.

This clonotype has a handful of counts. The chain uses TRBV20-1 and TRBJ1-2; TRBD1 matches 9 bases. J was trimmed by 7 bases and V by 6 bases; bases with no gene match: 12. The CDR3 spans 14 residues. Per the germline V gene, CDR1 is DFQATT and CDR2 is SNEGSKA (reference sequence). The CDR3 DNA sequence: TGCAGTGCGCCGGACAGGGGATCTTCTGGTGGCTACACCTTC. It translates to CSAPDRGSSGGYTF.

The chain uses TRBV6-5 and TRBJ2-3, with D perhaps TRBD1 (5 bases). Germline lookup yields CDR1 MNHEY and CDR2 SVGAGI. V was shortened by 2 bases and J by 0 bases, with 18 bases between the two germline ends. The CDR3 extends over 18 amino acids. The CDR3, as DNA: TGTGCCAGCAGTTACAATTGGTTTTGGACAAATAGCACAGATACGCAGTATTTT. This translates into CASSYNWFWTNSTDTQYF.

J is TRBJ2-7 and V is TRBV5-1; 9 bases agree with TRBD1. The germline V gene has CDR1 SGHRS and CDR2 YFSETQ. V lost 2 bases to trimming and J lost 9 bases; unmatched junction nucleotides: 9. This CDR3 spans 14 amino acids. The CDR3 DNA is TGCGCCAGCAGCTTTTCCCGGGACAGGGAGGCGCAGTACTTC. Translated, it gives CASSFSRDREAQYF.

This clonotype was recorded a few times. The gene calls are TRBV5-1 and TRBJ2-7; D is perhaps TRBD2 (6 bases). This CDR3 spans 15 amino acids. Germline assignment: CDR1 SGHRS and CDR2 YFSETQ. V was shortened by 4 bases and J by 7 bases, with 21 bases between the two germline ends. CDR3: CASSPGGRTPGEQYF. CDR3 in DNA: TGCGCCAGCAGCCCCGGAGGGCGGACCCCGGGTGAGCAGTACTTC.

This chain links TRBV10-3 with TRBJ2-1, with D unclear. The V end lost 3 bases, the J end lost 9 bases, and 12 bases lay between the germline ends. CDR1 is ENHRY, CDR2 SYGVKD, per germline. This CDR3 spans 13 amino acids. The CDR3 nucleotides read TGTGCCATCAGTGACCATTCTTTTGTTGAGCAGTTCTTC. It is translated as CAISDHSFVEQFF.

The rearrangement links TRBV10-3 to TRBJ2-7; 8 bases are a match to TRBD1. V lost 4 bases to trimming and J lost 5 bases; unmatched junction nucleotides: 7. CDR3 length: 14 amino acids. The germline V gene encodes CDR1 ENHRY and CDR2 SYGVKD. CDR3 DNA: TGTGCCATCAGTGCCTCGGACAGGGACAACGAGCAGTACTTC. Translation: CAISASDRDNEQYF.

The chain links TRBV19 to TRBJ2-1; 13 nucleotides agree with TRBD2. The CDR3 has 15 amino acids. CDR1 is LNHDA and CDR2 is SQIVND in the germline V gene (reference sequence). Trimming removed 6 bases from V and 7 bases from J; junction bases left unmatched: 6. CDR3 nucleotide sequence: TGTGCCAGTAGGGGGGGACTAGCGGGAACTAATGAGCAGTTCTTC. It yields the protein CASRGGLAGTNEQFF.

This chain joins TRBV10-3 and TRBJ1-1; D not resolved. CDR1 ENHRY and CDR2 SYGVKD come from the germline V gene. V lost 4 bases, J lost 2 bases, and 20 bases lay in between. The CDR3 loop spans 17 amino acids. The CDR3 protein is CAISALALTTVNTEAFF. DNA for the CDR3: TGTGCCATCAGTGCCTTGGCCCTTACGACGGTAAACACTGAAGCTTTCTTT.

This clonotype was observed a single time. The rearrangement links TRBV4-3 to TRBJ2-1; 7 bases agree with TRBD2. V shed 3 bases and J 12 bases; nucleotides not matched to a gene: 5. The CDR3 is 12 amino acids. The germline gives CDR1 LGHNA, CDR2 YSLEER. CDR3: CASSHGSGGQFF. DNA of the CDR3: TGCGCCAGCAGCCACGGGTCGGGGGGGCAGTTCTTC.

The V call is TRBV5-1, the J call TRBJ1-1; D gene uncertain. V lost 2 bases and J lost 5, with 7 bases in between. The length of the CDR3 is 12 residues. Germline lookup yields CDR1 SGHRS and CDR2 YFSETQ. CDR3 DNA sequence: TGCGCCAGCAGCTTTACCGCGACTGAAGCTTTCTTT. As protein: CASSFTATEAFF. Supplemented by reference TRBV5-1 and TRBJ1-1, the full variable domain reads KAGVTQTPRYLIKTRGQQVTLSCSPISGHRSVSWYQQTPGQGLQFLFEYFSETQRNKGNFPGRFSGRQFSNSRSEMNVSTLELGDSALYLCASSFTATEAFFGQGTRLTVV.

This clonotype has ten or more counts. This chain links TRBV2 with TRBJ2-3; TRBD2 agrees at 16 bases. The CDR3 is 18 amino acids. V shed 4 bases and J 0 bases; nucleotides not matched to a gene: 4. CDR1 is SNHLY and CDR2 is FYNNEI in the germline V gene. In DNA, the CDR3 is TGTGCCAGCAGTGGGGGACTAGCGGGAGGGTCTAGCACAGATACGCAGTATTTT. Translation: CASSGGLAGGSSTDTQYF.

In this sample, this clonotype turned up a few times. V is TRBV11-2 and J is TRBJ2-3, with D maybe TRBD2 (6 bases). Germline values: CDR1 SGHAT, CDR2 FQNNGV. The V end was cut by 0 bases, the J end by 3 bases, with 19 bases between. This CDR3 region has 18 residues. The CDR3 sequence is CASSLERRASAQTDTQYF. CDR3 in DNA: TGTGCCAGCAGCTTAGAACGTAGGGCTAGCGCTCAGACAGATACGCAGTATTTT.

The genes are TRBV20-1 and TRBJ2-7, with D unresolved. Germline CDR1 DFQATT, CDR2 SNEGSKA (reference sequence). Trimming cost V 3 bases and J 6 bases, with 12 bases left between them. This CDR3 has 12 residues. Here the CDR3 reads CSASSRPREQYF. The CDR3 bases are TGCAGTGCTAGCTCCCGGCCCCGCGAGCAGTACTTC.

The chain is built from TRBV6-1 and TRBJ1-3; maybe TRBD1 (5 bases). CDR1 MNHNS and CDR2 SASEGT come from the germline V gene. The length of the CDR3 is 14 residues. Trimming shortened V by 8 bases and J by 3 bases, and 14 bases separated the two germline ends. As DNA, the CDR3 is TGTGCCAGCTCGAACACCCAGGGTGGAAACACCATATATTTT. Its translation is CASSNTQGGNTIYF.

The chain recombines TRBV6-5 with TRBJ2-7; a weak D match, TRBD1 (5 bases). Trimming shortened V by 5 bases and J by 0 bases, and 20 bases separated the two germline ends. The CDR3 loop spans 17 amino acids. From germline, CDR1 is MNHEY and CDR2 SVGAGI. The CDR3 is CASSHGPSAGISYEQYF. The CDR3 DNA sequence: TGTGCCAGCAGTCACGGCCCCTCGGCAGGGATCTCCTACGAGCAGTACTTC.

The table lists this clonotype with a few counts. Compared with germline, one end of the junction differs, possibly owing to a read error. V usage is TRBV29-1 and J usage is TRBJ2-1; tentatively, D is TRBD2 (5 bases). From germline, CDR1 is SQVTM and CDR2 ANQGSEA. The CDR3 totals 10 residues. CDR3 loop: CSVENPSKVF. CDR3 bases: TGCAGCGTTGAGAACCCTAGCAAAGTCTTC.